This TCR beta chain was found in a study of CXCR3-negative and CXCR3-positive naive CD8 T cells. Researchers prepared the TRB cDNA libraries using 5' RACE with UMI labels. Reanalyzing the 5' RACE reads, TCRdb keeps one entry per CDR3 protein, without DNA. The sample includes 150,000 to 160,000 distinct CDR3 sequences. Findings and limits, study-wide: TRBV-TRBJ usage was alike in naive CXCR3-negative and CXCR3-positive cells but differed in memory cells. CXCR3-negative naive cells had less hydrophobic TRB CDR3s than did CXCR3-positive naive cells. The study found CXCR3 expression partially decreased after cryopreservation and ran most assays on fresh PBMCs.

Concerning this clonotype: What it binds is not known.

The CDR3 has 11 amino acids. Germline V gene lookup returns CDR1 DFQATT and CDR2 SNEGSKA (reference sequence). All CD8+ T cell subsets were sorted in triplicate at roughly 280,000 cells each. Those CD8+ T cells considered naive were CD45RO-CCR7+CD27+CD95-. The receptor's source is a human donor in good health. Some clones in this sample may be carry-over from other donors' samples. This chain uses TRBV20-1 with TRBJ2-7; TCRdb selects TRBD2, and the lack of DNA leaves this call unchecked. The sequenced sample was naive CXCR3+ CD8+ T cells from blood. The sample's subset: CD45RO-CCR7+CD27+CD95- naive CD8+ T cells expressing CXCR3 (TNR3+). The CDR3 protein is CSAPLGGEQYF.